Reported below is one T cell receptor (beta chain). Treatment meaning: roughly 18 received Ad26.COV2.S at low or high dose, single or two shots; 5 received placebo; per-sample allocation not given. The investigators took samples on day 63 after the first vaccine or placebo injection. This sample was taken from a study of Ad26.COV2.S vaccination and SARS-CoV-2 variants. The CDR3 contains 13 residues. CDR1 is LNHNV and CDR2 is YYDKDF in the germline V gene (reference sequence). With 1 base removed from V and 3 bases from J, the gap between germline ends came to 6 bases. Clones were sequenced by immunoSEQ multiplex PCR, and TCRdb holds only the in-frame ones, with some missing. The table records roughly 380,000 clones, roughly 90% of them present only once.

This receptor was taken from a person aged 18-60 years who received the Ad26.COV2.S COVID-19 vaccine or a placebo. The specimen was peripheral blood, collected in a trial of Ad26.COV2.S vaccine versus placebo. The V gene is TRBV15, the J gene TRBJ1-2; D is uncertain. The CDR3 spells CATSRVADYGYTF. The CDR3 DNA reads TGTGCCACCAGCAGAGTGGCCGACTATGGCTACACCTTC.